What follows are 22 T cell receptor beta chains derived from one specimen sequenced in a study of T cell responses to AZD1222 COVID-19 vaccine listed by TCRdb under 2021. The library was generated by the immunoSEQ multiplex PCR assay. The table was pulled from immuneACCESS by TCRdb, which kept in-frame rearrangements only. Such tables lose some clones; where checked, under half of the loss comes from unresolved V genes, and the rest has no known cause. The sample records some 99,000 clones, approximately 90% of which are singletons. The ten largest account for more than 15% of the sample. The time point label, read with the paper, signifies: baseline before first vaccination. Source: peripheral blood, taken on day 0 of AZD1222 vaccination. These receptors were obtained from an adult in good health.

The rearrangement links TRBV2 to TRBJ1-4; D not resolved. Germline CDR1 reads SNHLY; CDR2 reads FYNNEI. V dropped 7 bases and J dropped 4 bases, with 10 bases sitting between them. The CDR3 has 13 amino acids. CDR3 sequence (DNA): TGTGCCAGCATGAGGGAGGTTAATGAAAAACTGTTTTTT. It codes for CASMREVNEKLFF.

The chain couples TRBV20-1 to TRBJ1-6, with D maybe TRBD1 (5 bases). Germline V gene lookup returns CDR1 DFQATT and CDR2 SNEGSKA (reference sequence). V lost 3 bases, J lost 10 bases, and 16 bases lay in between. The CDR3 sequence is 14 residues long. The CDR3 DNA sequence: TGCAGTGCTAGTCGAACCAAAACAGGCTCACCCCTCCACTTT. Translated, it gives CSASRTKTGSPLHF.

As DNA, the CDR3 is TGTGCCAGCAGTTTAGCGCGTCAGCCCCAGCATTTT. As protein: CASSLARQPQHF. V gene TRBV12-3 or TRBV12-4 combines with J gene TRBJ1-5; no clear D gene. The ends were cut back, 0 bases at V and 6 bases at J, with 3 bases in the middle. The CDR3 loop spans 12 amino acids.

The chain employs TRBV7-9 and TRBJ1-1, with D possibly matching TRBD1 (5 bases). Trimming removed 4 bases from V and 7 bases from J, with 13 bases in between. The length of the CDR3 is 13 residues. Germline V CDR1 and CDR2: SEHNR, FQNEAQ (reference sequence). DNA for the CDR3: TGTGCCAGCAGCTCGCAGGGAACGATTGAAGCTTTCTTT. This codes for CASSSQGTIEAFF.

This clone was seen a few times. The V call is TRBV11-1, the J call TRBJ2-2; 8 bases align to TRBD2. CDR1 is SGHAT, CDR2 FQDESV, per germline (reference sequence). Trimming at V came to 5 bases and at J to 4 bases, leaving 6 bases not matched to a gene. This CDR3 is built from 15 residues. The CDR3 sequence is CASSTRTSRTGELFF. The CDR3 DNA follows: TGTGCCAGCAGCACCCGGACTAGCCGCACCGGGGAGCTGTTTTTT.

This clone was observed a handful of times. The rearrangement joins TRBV5-5 to TRBJ1-1, with D hard to call. The CDR3 contains 14 residues. V gave up 2 bases and J gave up 5 bases, with 13 bases separating them. Per germline, CDR1 SGHKS and CDR2 YYEKEE (reference sequence). CDR3 protein: CASSLGPWGTEAFF. CDR3 coding DNA: TGTGCCAGCAGCTTAGGACCGTGGGGAACTGAAGCTTTCTTT.

V usage is TRBV9 and J usage is TRBJ2-7; possibly TRBD1 for D (5 bases). CDR3 length: 15 residues. Trimming cost V 0 bases and J 1 base, with 11 bases left between them. Germline lookup yields CDR1 SGDLS and CDR2 YYNGEE. CDR3 nucleotides: TGTGCCAGCAGCGTAGGCCTGGCAGGGTCCTACGAGCAGTACTTC. Translation gives CASSVGLAGSYEQYF.

The V gene is TRBV9, the J gene TRBJ2-2; 11 nucleotides line up with TRBD2. Germline trimming cut 0 bases from V and 7 bases from J; bases unmatched to any gene: 5. This CDR3 comprises 16 residues. The germline V gene encodes CDR1 SGDLS and CDR2 YYNGEE. CDR3: CASSVGLAGRGGELFF. The CDR3 DNA sequence: TGTGCCAGCAGCGTAGGACTAGCGGGGAGGGGCGGGGAGCTGTTTTTT.

V usage is TRBV6-5 and J usage is TRBJ1-1; D not certain. Germline V gene lookup returns CDR1 MNHEY and CDR2 SVGAGI. This CDR3 is built from 13 residues. Trimming took off 4 bases at V and 1 base at J, with 7 bases between the two ends. The CDR3 is CASSFRGNTEAFF. CDR3 DNA: TGTGCCAGCAGTTTCCGGGGGAACACTGAAGCTTTCTTT.

About this clone: Mismatch with germline at one junction end may stem from a read error. The chain couples TRBV30 to TRBJ1-1; D uncertain. Germline V gene sequence: CDR1 GTSNPN, CDR2 SVGIG (reference sequence). The CDR3 extends over 10 amino acids. The CDR3 DNA sequence: TGTGCCTGGGACCCCGGCGCGGTTACCTTT. Its protein is CAWDPGAVTF.

The chain recombines TRBV7-9 with TRBJ2-1, with 7 positions matching TRBD2. V lost 5 bases to trimming and J lost 2 bases; unmatched junction nucleotides: 6. CDR3 length: 15 residues. CDR1 is SEHNR and CDR2 is FQNEAQ in the germline V gene (reference sequence). CDR3 in DNA: TGTGCCAGCAGCCTTTGGGGGGGAACCTACAATGAGCAGTTCTTC. Translating gives CASSLWGGTYNEQFF.

The chain carries TRBV6-6 and TRBJ1-6, with 8 positions matching TRBD1. The ends lost 6 bases at V and 9 bases at J; junction bases unmatched: 13. The germline CDR1 and CDR2 sequences are MNHNY and SVGAGI (reference sequence). The CDR3 totals 16 residues. CDR3 loop: CASSRTPDRASSPLHF. The CDR3 DNA sequence: TGTGCCAGCAGCCGCACTCCGGACAGGGCGTCTTCACCCCTCCACTTT.

V and J are TRBV19 and TRBJ2-1; D perhaps matches TRBD1 (6 bases). The CDR3 extends over 14 amino acids. V lost 4 bases and J lost 2, with 9 bases in between. Germline V gene lookup returns CDR1 LNHDA and CDR2 SQIVND (reference sequence). The CDR3 DNA reads TGTGCCAGTAGTACCAGGGGCCCCTACAATGAGCAGTTCTTC. Translating gives CASSTRGPYNEQFF. Combining the CDR3 with reference TRBV19 and TRBJ2-1 gives the whole variable domain DGGITQSPKYLFRKEGQNVTLSCEQNLNHDAMYWYRQDPGQGLRLIYYSQIVNDFQKGDIAEGYSVSREKKESFPLTVTSAQKNPTAFYLCASSTRGPYNEQFFGPGTRLTVL.

The chain couples TRBV7-2 to TRBJ1-4, with 8 bases fitting TRBD1. The CDR3 runs to 15 residues. Germline CDR1 and CDR2: SGHTA and FQGNSA. Germline trimming cut 4 bases from V and 3 bases from J; bases unmatched to any gene: 4. The CDR3, as DNA: TGTGCCAGCAGCTCGACGACAGGGGCTAATGAAAAACTGTTTTTT. Amino acid sequence: CASSSTTGANEKLFF.

V gene TRBV24-1 combines with J gene TRBJ1-5; TRBD1 matches at 8 bases. CDR3 size: 17 residues. CDR1 KGHDR and CDR2 SFDVKD come from the germline V gene. The J segment lost 0 bases and the V segment lost 4 bases, leaving 7 bases of the junction unmatched. The CDR3 DNA sequence: TGTGCCACCAGTGACCCCTGGACAGGGAATAGCAATCAGCCCCAGCATTTT. It translates to CATSDPWTGNSNQPQHF.

This clone showed up just once. The rearrangement links TRBV9 to TRBJ2-6, with a possible D match to TRBD1 (6 bases). The V end was cut by 0 bases, the J end by 0 bases, with 13 bases between. This CDR3 spans 18 amino acids. Germline CDR1 is SGDLS and CDR2 is YYNGEE. CDR3 bases: TGTGCCAGCAGCGTAGTAGCAGGGGACCACTCTGGGGCCAACGTCCTGACTTTC. Its translation is CASSVVAGDHSGANVLTF.

The J gene is TRBJ1-1, the V gene TRBV4-2; the D is unclear. V was cut by 6 bases and J by 1 base, with 9 bases left in between. Germline CDR1 is LGHNA and CDR2 is YNFKEQ. This CDR3 is built from 13 residues. The CDR3 is CASREETNTEAFF. CDR3 bases: TGTGCCAGCAGGGAAGAGACGAACACTGAAGCTTTCTTT.

The CDR3 DNA is TGTGCCAGCAGCCCCCGACAGGGAGGTACCGGGGAGCTGTTTTTT. Protein product: CASSPRQGGTGELFF. The chain recombines TRBV11-3 with TRBJ2-2, with a tentative D call TRBD1 (7 bases). Germline CDR1 is SGHNT and CDR2 is YENEEA. The CDR3 length is 15 residues. V lost 5 bases and J 5 bases, leaving 15 bases between the germline ends. The whole variable domain, remainder taken from reference TRBV11-3 and TRBJ2-2, is EAGVVQSPRYKIIEKKQPVAFWCNPISGHNTLYWYLQNLGQGPELLIRYENEEAVDDSQLPKDRFSAERLKGVDSTLKIQPAELGDSAVYLCASSPRQGGTGELFFGEGSRLTVL.

The chain has TRBV10-2 and TRBJ1-6; D possibly corresponds to TRBD1 (6 bases). CDR1 is WSHSY and CDR2 is SAAADI in the germline V gene. The CDR3 has 15 amino acids. Trimming removed 3 bases at V and 4 bases at J, with 10 bases between. The CDR3 here is CASSDTTGYNSPLHF. The CDR3 DNA reads as TGCGCCAGCAGTGACACTACAGGGTATAATTCACCCCTCCACTTT.

As to this clone: The junction and the germline gene differ at one end; a read error may be behind it. The chain combines TRBV5-6 with TRBJ1-4; D perhaps matches TRBD1 (5 bases). CDR3 length: 16 residues. The germline V gene encodes CDR1 SGHDT and CDR2 YYEEEE. The CDR3 nucleotides read TGTGCCAGCACCTTGGTCCCGGGGACGACTAATGAAAAACTGTTTTTT. It yields the protein CASTLVPGTTNEKLFF.

This clone was seen once. V gene TRBV27 combines with J gene TRBJ2-2; the D gene is possibly TRBD1 (5 bases). With 0 bases removed from V and 0 bases from J, the gap between germline ends came to 11 bases. Per germline, CDR1 MNHEY and CDR2 SMNVEV (reference sequence). This CDR3 is built from 17 residues. In DNA, the CDR3 is TGTGCCAGCAGTTTATCGAGTCCCAGGGCGAACACCGGGGAGCTGTTTTTT. This gives the protein CASSLSSPRANTGELFF.

V usage is TRBV19 and J usage is TRBJ1-4; TRBD1 matches 10 bases. This CDR3 region has 15 residues. The V and J ends lost 7 bases and 7 bases, in that order; junction bases with no gene match: 9. Germline lookup yields CDR1 LNHDA and CDR2 SQIVND (reference sequence). The CDR3 DNA is TGTGCCAGTACCACGGACAGGGGGAGGCGTGAAAAACTGTTTTTT. Encoded protein: CASTTDRGRREKLFF.